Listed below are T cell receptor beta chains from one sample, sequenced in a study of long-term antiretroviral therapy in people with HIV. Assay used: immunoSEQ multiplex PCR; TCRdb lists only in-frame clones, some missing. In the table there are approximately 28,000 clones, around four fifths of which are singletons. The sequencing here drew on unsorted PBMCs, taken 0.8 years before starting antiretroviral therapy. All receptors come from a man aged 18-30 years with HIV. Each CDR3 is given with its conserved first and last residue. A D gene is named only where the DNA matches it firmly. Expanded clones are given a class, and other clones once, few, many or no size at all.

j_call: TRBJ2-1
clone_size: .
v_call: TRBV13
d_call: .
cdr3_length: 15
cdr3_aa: CASSSEGSSYNEQFF
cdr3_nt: TGTGCCAGCAGCTCAGAGGGGAGCTCCTACAATGAGCAGTTCTTC

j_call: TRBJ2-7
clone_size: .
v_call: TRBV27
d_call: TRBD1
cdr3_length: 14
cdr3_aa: CASSWDRGSDEQYF
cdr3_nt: TGTGCCAGCAGTTGGGACAGGGGGTCGGACGAGCAGTACTTC

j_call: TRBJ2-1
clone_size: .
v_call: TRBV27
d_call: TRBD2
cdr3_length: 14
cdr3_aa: CASSLSGKVNEQFF
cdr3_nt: TGTGCCAGCAGTTTAAGCGGGAAAGTCAATGAGCAGTTCTTC

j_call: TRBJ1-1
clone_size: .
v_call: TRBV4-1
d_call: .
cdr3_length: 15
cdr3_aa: CASSQGRAGNTEAFF
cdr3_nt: TGCGCCAGCAGCCAAGGCCGGGCGGGGAACACTGAAGCTTTCTTT

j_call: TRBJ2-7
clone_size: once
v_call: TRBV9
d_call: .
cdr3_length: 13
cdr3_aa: CASSSRTGYEQYF
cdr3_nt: TGTGCCAGCAGCAGCAGGACGGGCTACGAGCAGTACTTC

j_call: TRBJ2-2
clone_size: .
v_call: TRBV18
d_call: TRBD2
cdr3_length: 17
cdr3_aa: CASSRYPPTSGAGELFF
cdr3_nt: TGTGCCAGCTCACGTTATCCACCTACTAGCGGAGCCGGGGAGCTGTTTTTT

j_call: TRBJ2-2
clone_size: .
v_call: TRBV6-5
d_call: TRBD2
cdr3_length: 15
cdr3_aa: CASSWSGRVGGELFF
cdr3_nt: TGTGCCAGCAGTTGGAGCGGGAGGGTCGGCGGGGAGCTGTTTTTT

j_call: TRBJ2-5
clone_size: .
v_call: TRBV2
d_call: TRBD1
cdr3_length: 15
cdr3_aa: CASSATGPPRETQYF
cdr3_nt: TGTGCCAGCAGCGCGACAGGGCCCCCAAGAGAGACCCAGTACTTC

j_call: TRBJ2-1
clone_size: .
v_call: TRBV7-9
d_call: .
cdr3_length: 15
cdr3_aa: CASSYKPGMHNEQFF
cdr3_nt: TGTGCCAGCAGTTATAAGCCAGGGATGCACAATGAGCAGTTCTTC

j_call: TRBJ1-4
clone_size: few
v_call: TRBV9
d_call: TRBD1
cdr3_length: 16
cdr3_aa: CASSADRTGGFEKLFF
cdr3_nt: TGTGCCAGCAGCGCGGATAGGACAGGGGGTTTTGAAAAACTGTTTTTT

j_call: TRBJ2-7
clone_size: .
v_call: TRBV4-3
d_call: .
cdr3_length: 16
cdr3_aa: CASSQEWPSVYYEQYF
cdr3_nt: TGCGCCAGCAGCCAAGAATGGCCTAGTGTGTACTACGAGCAGTACTTC

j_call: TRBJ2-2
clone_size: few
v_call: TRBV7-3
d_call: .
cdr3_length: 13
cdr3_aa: CASSLGITGELFF
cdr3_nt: TGTGCCAGCAGCTTAGGGATTACCGGGGAGCTGTTTTTT

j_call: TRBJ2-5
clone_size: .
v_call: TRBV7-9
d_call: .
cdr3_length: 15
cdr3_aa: CASSLGVNERETQYF
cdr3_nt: TGTGCCAGCAGCTTAGGAGTAAATGAGCGAGAGACCCAGTACTTC

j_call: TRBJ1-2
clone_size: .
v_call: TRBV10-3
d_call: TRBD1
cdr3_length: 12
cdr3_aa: CAIRQTGTGYTF
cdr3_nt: TGTGCCATCAGGCAGACAGGGACTGGCTACACCTTC

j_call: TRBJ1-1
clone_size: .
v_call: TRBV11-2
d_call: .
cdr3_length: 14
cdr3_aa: CASKYGRPNTEAFF
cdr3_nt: TGTGCCAGCAAGTACGGCAGACCCAACACTGAAGCTTTCTTT

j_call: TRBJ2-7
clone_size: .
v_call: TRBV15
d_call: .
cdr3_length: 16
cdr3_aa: CATSRDSLSVGNEQYF
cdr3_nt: TGTGCCACCAGCAGAGACTCCCTTTCGGTCGGGAACGAGCAGTACTTC

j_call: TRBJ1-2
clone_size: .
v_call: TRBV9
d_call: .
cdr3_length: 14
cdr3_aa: CASSVGLGHYGYTF
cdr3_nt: TGTGCCAGCAGCGTAGGATTGGGACACTATGGCTACACCTTC

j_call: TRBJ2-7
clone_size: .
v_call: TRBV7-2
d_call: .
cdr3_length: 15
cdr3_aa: CASSLFGVVEYEQYF
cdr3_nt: TGTGCCAGCAGCTTATTTGGCGTAGTGGAATACGAGCAGTACTTC

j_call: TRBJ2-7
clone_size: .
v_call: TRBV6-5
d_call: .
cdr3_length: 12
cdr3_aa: CASSRGEEEQYF
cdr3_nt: TGTGCCAGCAGTCGTGGGGAGGAAGAGCAGTACTTC

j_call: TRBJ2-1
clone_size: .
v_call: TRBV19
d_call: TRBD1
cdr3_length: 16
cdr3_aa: CASSIGGTGNYNEQFF
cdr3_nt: TGTGCCAGTAGTATAGGTGGGACAGGGAACTACAATGAGCAGTTCTTC

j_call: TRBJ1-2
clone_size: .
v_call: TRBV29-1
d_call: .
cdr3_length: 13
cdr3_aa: CSVTTGPSNGYTF
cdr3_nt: TGCAGCGTTACTACAGGCCCCTCGAATGGCTACACCTTC

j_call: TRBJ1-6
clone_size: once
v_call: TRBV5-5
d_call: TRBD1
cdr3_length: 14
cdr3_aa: CASSSGQGHSPLHF
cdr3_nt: TGTGCCAGCAGCTCTGGACAGGGTCATTCACCCCTCCACTTT

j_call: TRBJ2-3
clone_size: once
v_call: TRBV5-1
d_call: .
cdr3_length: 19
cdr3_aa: CASSLGGPGERGTKDTQYF
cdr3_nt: TGCGCCAGCAGCCTCGGGGGTCCGGGAGAGAGGGGCACCAAAGATACGCAGTATTTT

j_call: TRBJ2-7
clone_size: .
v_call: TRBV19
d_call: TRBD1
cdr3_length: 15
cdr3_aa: CASSMYVGTGYEQYF
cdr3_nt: TGTGCCAGTAGTATGTATGTGGGGACAGGGTACGAGCAGTACTTC

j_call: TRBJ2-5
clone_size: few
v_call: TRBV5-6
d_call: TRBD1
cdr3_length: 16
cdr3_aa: CASSLFRDRGSETQYF
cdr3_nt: TGTGCCAGCAGCCTATTTCGGGACAGGGGAAGCGAGACCCAGTACTTC

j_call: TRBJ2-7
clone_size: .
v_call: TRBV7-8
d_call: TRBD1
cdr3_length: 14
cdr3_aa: CASSLRQGAYEQYF
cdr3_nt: TGTGCCAGCAGCCTCCGACAGGGGGCCTACGAGCAGTACTTC

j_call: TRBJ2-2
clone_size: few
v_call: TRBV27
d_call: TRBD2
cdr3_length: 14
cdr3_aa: CASRLAGRSGELFF
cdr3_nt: TGTGCCAGCAGGCTAGCGGGACGGTCCGGGGAGCTGTTTTTT

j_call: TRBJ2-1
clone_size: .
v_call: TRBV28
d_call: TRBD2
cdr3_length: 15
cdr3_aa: CASSGGTSGYNEQFF
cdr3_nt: TGTGCCAGCAGTGGAGGGACTAGCGGATACAATGAGCAGTTCTTC

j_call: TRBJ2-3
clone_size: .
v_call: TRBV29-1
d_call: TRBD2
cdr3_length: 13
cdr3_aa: CSVAWDYTDTQYF
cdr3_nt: TGCAGCGTGGCCTGGGACTATACAGATACGCAGTATTTT

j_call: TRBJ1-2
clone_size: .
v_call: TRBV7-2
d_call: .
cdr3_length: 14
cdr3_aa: CASNKGNGYYGYTF
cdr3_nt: TGTGCCAGCAATAAGGGGAACGGTTACTATGGCTACACCTTC

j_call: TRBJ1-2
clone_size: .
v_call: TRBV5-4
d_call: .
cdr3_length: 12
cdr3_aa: CASSLDGYGYTF
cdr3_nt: TGTGCCAGCAGCCTAGACGGCTATGGCTACACCTTC

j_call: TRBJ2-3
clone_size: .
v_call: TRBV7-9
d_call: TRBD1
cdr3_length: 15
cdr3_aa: CASSSDRRSTDTQYF
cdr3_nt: TGTGCCAGCAGCTCGGACAGGCGGAGCACAGATACGCAGTATTTT

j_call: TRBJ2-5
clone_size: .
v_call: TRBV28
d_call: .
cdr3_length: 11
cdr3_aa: CASSFVETQYF
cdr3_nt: TGTGCCAGCAGTTTCGTGGAGACCCAGTACTTC

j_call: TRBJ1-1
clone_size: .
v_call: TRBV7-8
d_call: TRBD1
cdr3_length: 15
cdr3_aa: CASSPRTGVFTEAFF
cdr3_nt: TGTGCCAGCAGCCCCCGGACAGGGGTATTCACTGAAGCTTTCTTT

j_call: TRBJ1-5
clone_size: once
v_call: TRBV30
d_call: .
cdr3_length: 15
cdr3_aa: CAWSVGASSNQPQHF
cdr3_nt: TGTGCCTGGAGTGTCGGAGCCAGCAGCAATCAGCCCCAGCATTTT

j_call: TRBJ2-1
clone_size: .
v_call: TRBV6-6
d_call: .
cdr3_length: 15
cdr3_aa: CASTLEITSYNEQFF
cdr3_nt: TGTGCCAGCACCCTAGAAATCACCTCCTACAATGAGCAGTTCTTC

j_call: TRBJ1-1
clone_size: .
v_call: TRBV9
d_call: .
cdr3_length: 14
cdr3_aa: CASCRDTMNTEAFF
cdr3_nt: TGTGCCAGCTGCCGGGACACCATGAACACTGAAGCTTTCTTT

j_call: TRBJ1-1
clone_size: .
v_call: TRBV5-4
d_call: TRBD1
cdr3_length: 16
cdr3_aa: CASSSGQGRWVTEAFF
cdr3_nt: TGTGCCAGCAGCTCCGGACAGGGACGGTGGGTCACTGAAGCTTTCTTT

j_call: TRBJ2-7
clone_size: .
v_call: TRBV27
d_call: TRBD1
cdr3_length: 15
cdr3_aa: CASRKLQGAAYEQYF
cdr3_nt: TGTGCCAGCAGAAAGTTACAGGGGGCTGCCTACGAGCAGTACTTC

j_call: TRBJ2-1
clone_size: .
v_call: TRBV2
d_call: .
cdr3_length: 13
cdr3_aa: CARGAAPPNEQFF
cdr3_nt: TGTGCCAGAGGGGCGGCACCGCCTAATGAGCAGTTCTTC

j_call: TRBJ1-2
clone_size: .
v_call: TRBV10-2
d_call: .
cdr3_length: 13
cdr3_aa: CASSDRMLSGYTF
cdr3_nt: TGCGCCAGCAGTGACAGAATGCTCTCCGGCTACACCTTC

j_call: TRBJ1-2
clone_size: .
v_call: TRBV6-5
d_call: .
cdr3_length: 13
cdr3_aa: CASSVTANYGYTF
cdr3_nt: TGTGCCAGCAGTGTGACTGCTAACTATGGCTACACCTTC

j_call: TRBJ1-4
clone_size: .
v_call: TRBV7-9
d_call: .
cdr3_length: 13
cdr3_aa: CASSLATNEKLFF
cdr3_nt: TGTGCCAGCAGCTTAGCAACTAATGAAAAACTGTTTTTT

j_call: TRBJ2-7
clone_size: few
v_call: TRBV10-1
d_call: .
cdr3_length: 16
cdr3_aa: CASSEMRGHRTYEQYF
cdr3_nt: TGCGCCAGCAGTGAAATGCGGGGGCACCGTACCTACGAGCAGTACTTC

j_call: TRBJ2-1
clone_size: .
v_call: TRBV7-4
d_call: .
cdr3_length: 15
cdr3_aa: CASSLVGVIGNEQFF
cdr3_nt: TGTGCCAGCAGCTTAGTCGGGGTTATCGGGAATGAGCAGTTCTTC

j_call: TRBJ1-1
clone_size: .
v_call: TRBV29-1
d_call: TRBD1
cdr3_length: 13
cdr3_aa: CSVEGQGRTEAFF
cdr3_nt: TGCAGCGTCGAAGGACAGGGAAGGACTGAAGCTTTCTTT

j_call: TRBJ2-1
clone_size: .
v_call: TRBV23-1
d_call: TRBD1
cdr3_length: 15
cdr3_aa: CASSHQGASINEQFF
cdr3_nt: TGCGCCAGCAGTCACCAGGGGGCAAGTATAAATGAGCAGTTCTTC

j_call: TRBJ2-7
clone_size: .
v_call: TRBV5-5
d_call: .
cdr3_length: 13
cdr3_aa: CASSITGLGEQYF
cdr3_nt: TGTGCCAGCAGCATAACAGGGTTGGGGGAGCAGTACTTC

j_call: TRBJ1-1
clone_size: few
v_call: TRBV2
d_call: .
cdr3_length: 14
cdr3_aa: CASSSDPGNTEAFF
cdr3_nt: TGTGCCAGCAGTTCGGACCCAGGAAACACTGAAGCTTTCTTT

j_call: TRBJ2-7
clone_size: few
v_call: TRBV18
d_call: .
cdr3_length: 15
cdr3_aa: CASSPPYGEAYEQYF
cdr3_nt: TGTGCCAGCTCTCCACCTTATGGGGAGGCCTACGAGCAGTACTTC

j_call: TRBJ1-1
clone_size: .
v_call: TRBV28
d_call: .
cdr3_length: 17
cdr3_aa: CASSNQLTVLMNTEAFF
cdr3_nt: TGTGCCAGCAGTAACCAACTGACAGTCCTCATGAACACTGAAGCTTTCTTT

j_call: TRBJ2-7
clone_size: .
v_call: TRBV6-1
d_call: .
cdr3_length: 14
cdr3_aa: CASSPSGLSYEQYF
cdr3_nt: TGTGCCAGCAGTCCTTCAGGTCTCTCCTACGAGCAGTACTTC

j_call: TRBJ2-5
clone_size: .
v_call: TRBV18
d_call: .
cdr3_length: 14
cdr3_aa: CASSPPSSVETQYF
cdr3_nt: TGTGCCAGCTCACCACCGTCTAGCGTAGAGACCCAGTACTTC

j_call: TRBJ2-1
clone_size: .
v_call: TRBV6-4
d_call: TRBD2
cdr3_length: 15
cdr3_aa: CASSERLAGSNEQFF
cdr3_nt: TGTGCCAGCAGTGAACGACTAGCGGGTAGCAATGAGCAGTTCTTC

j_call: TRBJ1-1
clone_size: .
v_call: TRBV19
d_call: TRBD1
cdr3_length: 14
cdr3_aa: CASKNRGLGTEAFF
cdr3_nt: TGTGCCAGTAAAAACAGGGGTCTTGGCACTGAAGCTTTCTTT

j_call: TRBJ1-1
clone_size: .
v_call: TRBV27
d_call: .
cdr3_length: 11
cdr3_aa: CASLMNTEAFF
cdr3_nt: TGTGCCAGCCTCATGAACACTGAAGCTTTCTTT

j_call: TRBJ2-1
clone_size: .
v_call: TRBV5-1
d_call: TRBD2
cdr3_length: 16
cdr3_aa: CASSEGLAGGHNEQFF
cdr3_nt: TGCGCCAGCAGCGAGGGACTAGCGGGGGGGCACAATGAGCAGTTCTTC

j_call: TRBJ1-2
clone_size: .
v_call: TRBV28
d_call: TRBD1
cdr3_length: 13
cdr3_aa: CASSLGTDYGYTF
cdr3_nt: TGTGCCAGCAGTTTAGGGACAGACTATGGCTACACCTTC

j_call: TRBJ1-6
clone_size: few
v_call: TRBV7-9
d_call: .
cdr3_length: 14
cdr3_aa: CASSFGGKNSPLHF
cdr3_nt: TGTGCCAGCAGCTTCGGGGGGAAAAATTCACCCCTCCACTTT

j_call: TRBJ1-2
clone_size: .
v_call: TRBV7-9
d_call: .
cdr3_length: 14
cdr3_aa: CASSLEGAGYGYTF
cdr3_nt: TGTGCCAGCAGCTTAGAAGGGGCGGGCTATGGCTACACCTTC